This T cell receptor beta chain was recorded in a study of cytomegalovirus exposure and HLA in healthy donors. General study points: Indistinguishable V segments such as TRBV6-2 and TRBV6-3 were excluded. Later work associated roughly 17,000 TCR beta sequences with HLA alleles at 0.05 false discovery rate. Prior analysis indicated that the majority of TCR beta V segments exhibited productivity approximately 87% or approximately 30% of the time.

Trimming took off 6 bases at V and 4 bases at J, with 15 bases between the two ends. Germline-derived CDR1 and CDR2 are MNHNS and SASEGT. The CDR3 sequence is 14 residues long. Points on this clone: Antigen: not known.

The PCR contained 60 Vbeta and 13 Jbeta primers. Per the original methods: An analysis performed later counted 81 million or so unique TCR beta chains (approximately 10 million of them shared). TCRdb's table, derived via immunoSEQ multiplex PCR, lists solely in-frame clones and lacks some. V, J and clone size were drawn from that table, and D and trimming were deduced from the DNA. The table lists some 110,000 clones, around 66% of them singletons, with 8% to 9% in the top ten. Sequencing was carried out using PBMCs. The source is a woman between 35 and 50 years old in good health and CMV-seropositive. The chain recombines TRBV6-1 with TRBJ1-1; D remains unclear. CDR3 amino acids: CASRMKVGGTEAFF. The CDR3, as DNA: TGTGCCAGCAGGATGAAAGTCGGCGGCACTGAAGCTTTCTTT.